One sample yielded the 26 T cell receptor beta chains listed below, sequenced in a study of PD-1 blockade in mismatch repair-deficient tumors (dated by TCRdb to between 2016 and 2019). Receptor libraries were prepared by the immunoSEQ multiplex PCR assay. Sourced from immuneACCESS, this table was stored by TCRdb with only in-frame sequences that have V and J called. A share of the clones is absent; for the studies checked, an unresolved V gene accounts for under half, and the remainder has no known explanation. The sample table lists some 120,000 clones, about 88% of them with a count of one. The ten largest make up about 13% of the sample. Sequenced here: peripheral blood, sampled 44 weeks after starting pembrolizumab. The receptors originated from an adult with mismatch repair-deficient cancer.

The V gene is TRBV18, the J gene TRBJ2-7, with TRBD2 matching 10 bases. The CDR3 spans 14 residues. V gave up 3 bases and J gave up 7 bases; unmatched junction bases: 6. Germline CDR1 KGHSH, CDR2 LQKENI. The CDR3 reads CASSPEREGHEQYF. CDR3 sequence (DNA): TGTGCCAGCTCACCGGAGCGGGAGGGCCATGAGCAGTACTTC.

V is TRBV4-3 and J is TRBJ2-5, with 7 positions matching TRBD1. This CDR3 is 18 amino acids long. V trimming: 0 bases; J trimming: 2 bases; junction bases outside the gene matches: 12. Germline V gene lookup returns CDR1 LGHNA and CDR2 YSLEER. The chain's CDR3 is CASSQELGGRDRQETQYF. In DNA, the CDR3 is TGCGCCAGCAGCCAAGAACTCGGCGGTAGGGACAGACAAGAGACCCAGTACTTC.

The V and J genes are TRBV7-9 and TRBJ1-1; 7 bases align to TRBD1. This CDR3 region has 15 residues. Germline V gene data show CDR1 as SEHNR and CDR2 as FQNEAQ (reference sequence). J gave up 5 bases and V 5 bases, and 11 bases lay outside the gene matches. CDR3 DNA sequence: TGTGCCAGCAGCCCCAAGACAGGGACCGAAACTGAAGCTTTCTTT. It codes for CASSPKTGTETEAFF.

V is TRBV4-1 and J is TRBJ2-2; 11 bases are shared with TRBD2. The CDR3 runs 16 residues. With V trimmed by 4 bases and J by 6 bases, 7 bases remained unmatched. CDR1 is MGHRA and CDR2 is YSYEKL in the germline V gene. CDR3 sequence reads: CASSRAGTSGSGELFF. DNA for the CDR3: TGCGCCAGCAGCCGAGCCGGGACTAGCGGTTCCGGGGAGCTGTTTTTT.

V usage is TRBV19 and J usage is TRBJ2-4; D might be TRBD1 (7 bases). CDR1 and CDR2 from the germline V gene are LNHDA and SQIVND (reference sequence). This CDR3 spans 15 amino acids. The ends were cut back, 3 bases at V and 8 bases at J, with 17 bases in the middle. The chain's CDR3 is CASSIARGAFDIQYF. CDR3 in DNA: TGTGCCAGTAGTATTGCCAGGGGGGCCTTCGACATTCAGTACTTC.

J is TRBJ2-5 and V is TRBV5-1, with unresolved D. The CDR3 extends over 15 amino acids. Trimming left V 0 bases short and J 5 bases short, with 14 bases between. Germline CDR1 reads SGHRS; CDR2 reads YFSETQ. As DNA, the CDR3 is TGCGCCAGCAGCTTGGAGTATAGGCTGGGGGAGACCCAGTACTTC. Protein product: CASSLEYRLGETQYF. The full variable domain, rest sourced from reference TRBV5-1 and TRBJ2-5, is KAGVTQTPRYLIKTRGQQVTLSCSPISGHRSVSWYQQTPGQGLQFLFEYFSETQRNKGNFPGRFSGRQFSNSRSEMNVSTLELGDSALYLCASSLEYRLGETQYFGPGTRLLVL.

The rearrangement links TRBV5-4 to TRBJ2-4, with D maybe TRBD2 (5 bases). The germline CDR1 and CDR2 sequences are SGHNT and YYREEE (reference sequence). The CDR3 is made up of 15 amino acids. V was cut by 0 bases and J by 1 base, with 8 bases left in between. This CDR3 reads CASSLAGNAKNIQYF. The CDR3, as DNA: TGTGCCAGCAGCTTGGCCGGGAATGCCAAAAACATTCAGTACTTC.

The rearrangement links TRBV19 to TRBJ1-4; TRBD1 is a possible D gene (5 bases). The length of the CDR3 is 15 residues. The germline gives CDR1 LNHDA, CDR2 SQIVND (reference sequence). V lost 7 bases, J lost 4 bases, and 16 bases lay in between. CDR3 DNA: TGTGCCAGTACCCCGCCGGGGGTTGGTAATGAAAAACTGTTTTTT. This sequence encodes CASTPPGVGNEKLFF.

This clone was detected once. The chain recombines TRBV6-5 with TRBJ2-7; 9 bases are a match to TRBD2. The germline CDR1 and CDR2 sequences are MNHEY and SVGAGI. V shed 6 bases, J shed 7 bases, and the junction held 10 bases outside the gene matches. CDR3 size: 14 residues. CDR3 residues: CASSRVGLAVEQYF. In DNA form, the CDR3 reads TGTGCCAGCAGCCGAGTGGGACTAGCAGTGGAGCAGTACTTC.

The chain links TRBV28 to TRBJ1-5, with a tentative D call TRBD1 (5 bases). Trimming left V 8 bases short and J 0 bases short, with 17 bases between. The CDR3 is made up of 16 amino acids. Per germline, CDR1 MDHEN and CDR2 SYDVKM. This CDR3 reads CASHLDSYYSNQPQHF. DNA for the CDR3: TGTGCCAGCCACTTAGACAGTTATTATAGCAATCAGCCCCAGCATTTT.

The chain joins TRBV28 to TRBJ2-2; weak D call: TRBD2 (5 bases). This CDR3 is 15 amino acids long. The V and J ends lost 5 bases and 3 bases respectively, with 13 bases between them. Germline CDR1 is MDHEN and CDR2 is SYDVKM. The CDR3 sequence: CASSLDSYYTGELFF. For the CDR3, the DNA is TGTGCCAGCAGTCTGGACTCCTATTACACCGGGGAGCTGTTTTTT.

This chain uses TRBV25-1 with TRBJ2-2; TRBD1 agrees at 9 bases. Germline values: CDR1 MGHDK, CDR2 SYGVNS. This CDR3 comprises 14 residues. J lost 5 bases, V lost 5 bases, and 3 bases had no gene match. The CDR3: CASSTGGWTGELFF. Here the CDR3 DNA reads TGTGCCAGCAGTACAGGGGGCTGGACCGGGGAGCTGTTTTTT.

The chain is built from TRBV5-1 and TRBJ1-1, with a possible D match to TRBD1 (6 bases). CDR3 size: 14 residues. V was cut by 2 bases and J by 4 bases, with 12 bases left in between. Per germline, CDR1 SGHRS and CDR2 YFSETQ. In DNA form, the CDR3 reads TGCGCCAGCAGCTTCGGGGGGCTGGGCACTGAAGCTTTCTTT. This gives the protein CASSFGGLGTEAFF.

The chain has TRBV15 and TRBJ2-1; D is perhaps TRBD2 (6 bases). Germline CDR1 is LNHNV and CDR2 is YYDKDF (reference sequence). The CDR3 contains 14 residues. With 5 bases removed from V and 9 bases from J, the gap between germline ends came to 17 bases. CDR3 sequence: CATSLRLEVGEQFF. CDR3 bases: TGTGCCACCAGCCTGAGACTAGAAGTGGGTGAGCAGTTCTTC.

The chain links TRBV6-5 to TRBJ2-7; perhaps TRBD1 as D (5 bases). The germline gives CDR1 MNHEY, CDR2 SVGAGI. V dropped 4 bases and J dropped 4 bases, with 11 bases sitting between them. This CDR3 is 13 amino acids long. The CDR3 coding sequence is TGTGCCAGCAGTTTTACCAAGGGGTACGAGCAGTACTTC. Translated: CASSFTKGYEQYF.

A single count supports this clone. The gene calls are TRBV5-8 and TRBJ1-1; TRBD1 is a possible D gene (5 bases). The germline gives CDR1 SGHTS, CDR2 YDEGEE. Trimming cost V 0 bases and J 5 bases, with 14 bases left between them. The CDR3 is made up of 15 amino acids. The CDR3 spells CASSLAGYRRTEAFF. CDR3 DNA: TGTGCCAGCAGCTTGGCAGGGTACCGTAGAACTGAAGCTTTCTTT.

The V gene is TRBV2, the J gene TRBJ1-3, with D unresolved. Germline CDR1 SNHLY, CDR2 FYNNEI. The V gene lost 2 bases and the J gene lost 0 bases, with 8 bases spanning the gap. This CDR3 spans 15 amino acids. CDR3: CASSEYASSGNTIYF. DNA of the CDR3: TGTGCCAGCAGTGAATATGCTTCCTCTGGAAACACCATATATTTT.

V is TRBV19 and J is TRBJ2-6, with 11 bases matching TRBD2. This CDR3 region has 17 residues. Germline V gene data show CDR1 as LNHDA and CDR2 as SQIVND (reference sequence). V lost 5 bases and J lost 4; bases outside the gene matches: 7. As DNA, the CDR3 is TGTGCCAGTAGTGTACTAGCGGGAGTCTCCGGGGCCAACGTCCTGACTTTC. It encodes CASSVLAGVSGANVLTF.

The genes are TRBV27 and TRBJ2-5; D gene unclear. CDR3 size: 13 residues. Germline CDR1 and CDR2: MNHEY and SMNVEV (reference sequence). Trimming pared 1 base from V and 1 base from J, leaving 4 bases between. The CDR3 nucleotides read TGTGCCAGCAGTTTATGCGTCCAAGAGACCCAGTACTTC. As protein: CASSLCVQETQYF.

The J gene is TRBJ2-5, the V gene TRBV4-1; D gene unclear. The germline V gene encodes CDR1 MGHRA and CDR2 YSYEKL. Trimming shortened V by 0 bases and J by 1 base, and 6 bases separated the two germline ends. The CDR3 is 14 residues long. The CDR3 loop is CASSQEGSQETQYF. The CDR3 nucleotides read TGCGCCAGCAGCCAAGAAGGCAGCCAAGAGACCCAGTACTTC.

This chain links TRBV10-1 with TRBJ2-1; TRBD2 matches at 8 bases. Germline trimming cut 5 bases from V and 8 bases from J; bases unmatched to any gene: 11. The CDR3 covers 15 residues. Germline V gives CDR1 WNHNN, CDR2 SYGVQD (reference sequence). CDR3 DNA: TGCGCCAGCAGTCCAAAGCGGGAGAGCGGGTATGAGCAGTTCTTC. Translated, it gives CASSPKRESGYEQFF.

This clone was seen more than once but under ten times. The genes are TRBV28 and TRBJ2-2; TRBD2 might be the D (7 bases). Trimming took off 11 bases at V and 5 bases at J, with 18 bases between the two ends. From germline, CDR1 is MDHEN and CDR2 SYDVKM. There are 14 residues in the CDR3. The CDR3 DNA is TGTGCCGCCACAGGGAGGGCGGGTACCGGGGAGCTGTTTTTT. It translates to CAATGRAGTGELFF.

The chain employs TRBV29-1 and TRBJ2-7; TRBD1 or TRBD2 may be the D gene (5 bases each). Germline V CDR1 and CDR2: SQVTM, ANQGSEA. The CDR3 covers 13 residues. V gave up 0 bases and J gave up 3 bases, with 9 bases separating them. CDR3 DNA sequence: TGCAGCGTTGAAGATGGGACCGACTACGAGCAGTACTTC. The encoded protein is CSVEDGTDYEQYF.

V is TRBV19 and J is TRBJ2-2; tentatively, D is TRBD2 (5 bases). V lost 1 base, J lost 5 bases, and 5 bases lay in between. Germline loops: CDR1 LNHDA, CDR2 SQIVND (reference sequence). The CDR3 sequence is 13 residues long. The CDR3 nucleotides read TGTGCCAGTAGTATAGGCGGGACCGGGGAGCTGTTTTTT. This sequence encodes CASSIGGTGELFF.

This rearrangement joins TRBV7-3 to TRBJ2-7, with D perhaps matching TRBD2 (6 bases). CDR3 length equals 12 residues. The V and J ends lost 1 base and 10 bases respectively, with 11 bases between them. Per germline, CDR1 SGHTA and CDR2 FQGTGA. Here the CDR3 reads CASSLRDGRQYF. CDR3 in DNA: TGTGCCAGCAGCTTAAGGGACGGGAGACAGTACTTC.

V is TRBV4-3 and J is TRBJ2-1, with 13 bases aligning to TRBD2. V shed 4 bases, J shed 5 bases, and the junction held 2 bases outside the gene matches. Germline-derived CDR1 and CDR2 are LGHNA and YSLEER. The CDR3 covers 15 residues. The CDR3 nucleotides are TGCGCCAGCAGCCCGGGACTAGCGGGAAACAATGAGCAGTTCTTC. This codes for CASSPGLAGNNEQFF.